This TCR beta chain was sequenced for a study of blood T cell repertoires in COVID-19. The CDR3 length is 18 residues. The V gene's germline CDR1 is SGDLS and CDR2 YYNGEE. With 0 bases clipped from V and 2 bases from J, the junction kept 10 bases outside the gene matches. The protocol was immunoSEQ multiplex PCR, while the TCRdb copy is restricted to in-frame clones and leaves out a portion. The table records 200,000 to 300,000 clones, roughly 88% of them present only once. V is TRBV9 and J is TRBJ2-7; 11 bases are shared with TRBD2. Sequenced material: peripheral blood. This clonotype originated in a man in his forties who had recovered from COVID-19. The CDR3 nucleotides are TGTGCCAGCAGCGTAGATGCTAGCGGGGGGCCACACCCCTACGAGCAGTACTTC. As protein: CASSVDASGGPHPYEQYF.